The 12 T cell receptor beta chains below all came from one sample that was sequenced in a study of coeliac disease. Using immunoSEQ multiplex PCR, the repertoire was profiled, and TCRdb retains in-frame clones only, with some absent. Of roughly 7,000 clones listed, roughly 65% are singletons. The sample taken for sequencing was lamina propria lymphocytes from the gut. The receptors were gathered from a woman aged 60-75 years with active celiac disease.

The rearrangement joins TRBV7-2 to TRBJ2-7; possibly TRBD1 for D (5 bases). CDR1 and CDR2 (germline): SGHTA, FQGNSA. CDR3 size: 11 residues. Deletions cut 9 bases from V and 4 bases from J, with 10 bases between. CDR3 sequence reads: CASAGLYEQYF. The CDR3 coding sequence is TGTGCCAGTGCAGGGCTGTACGAGCAGTACTTC.

This clone was seen a handful of times. This sequence joins TRBV15 and TRBJ2-7, with D possibly matching TRBD2 (5 bases). Germline CDR1 LNHNV, CDR2 YYDKDF (reference sequence). The V gene lost 5 bases and the J gene lost 3 bases, with 14 bases spanning the gap. The CDR3 is 14 residues long. As DNA, the CDR3 is TGTGCCACCAGCGCGCCGGGGTTGGGCTACGAGCAGTACTTC. Protein product: CATSAPGLGYEQYF.

This clone was seen a few times. The J gene is TRBJ2-5, the V gene TRBV6-6; TRBD1 matches at 8 bases. The CDR3 is made up of 13 amino acids. V shed 6 bases and J 5 bases; nucleotides not matched to a gene: 5. Germline CDR1 is MNHNY and CDR2 is SVGAGI (reference sequence). CDR3 region: CASSPGGRETQYF. Here the CDR3 DNA reads TGTGCCAGCAGCCCAGGGGGCCGGGAGACCCAGTACTTC.

This clone has a handful of counts. This chain links TRBV19 with TRBJ1-5; tentatively, D is TRBD1 (6 bases). The ends were cut back, 6 bases at V and 6 bases at J, with 12 bases in the middle. From germline, CDR1 is LNHDA and CDR2 SQIVND (reference sequence). CDR3 size: 13 residues. CDR3 loop: CASRRGKGQPQHF. The CDR3 coding sequence is TGTGCCAGTAGAAGGGGGAAGGGTCAGCCCCAGCATTTT.

In its sample, this clone was seen a few times. This rearrangement joins TRBV28 to TRBJ1-2; unclear D gene. The CDR3 contains 13 residues. From germline, CDR1 is MDHEN and CDR2 SYDVKM. The V gene lost 5 bases and the J gene lost 4 bases, with 11 bases spanning the gap. In nucleotides, the CDR3 is TGTGCCAGCAGTAGGGCGGGCCCCTATGGCTACACCTTC. Encoded protein: CASSRAGPYGYTF.

V gene TRBV7-9 combines with J gene TRBJ2-3; 9 nucleotides agree with TRBD1. Germline lookup yields CDR1 SEHNR and CDR2 FQNEAQ (reference sequence). Unmatched junction bases numbered 9, after V lost 2 bases and J lost 3 bases. The CDR3 loop spans 17 amino acids. CDR3 in amino acids: CASSLRAGGQGTDTQYF. CDR3 DNA: TGTGCCAGCAGCTTACGGGCAGGGGGACAGGGAACAGATACGCAGTATTTT.

V gene TRBV7-9 combines with J gene TRBJ2-7; maybe TRBD2 (5 bases). CDR3 size: 14 residues. V lost 4 bases to trimming and J lost 0 bases, with 10 bases between them. Germline V gene sequence: CDR1 SEHNR, CDR2 FQNEAQ (reference sequence). The CDR3 region has the DNA TGTGCCAGCAGCTGGTTGGGGAGCTCCTACGAGCAGTACTTC. Its translation is CASSWLGSSYEQYF.

The J gene is TRBJ1-6, the V gene TRBV7-2, with D hard to call. Germline-derived CDR1 and CDR2 are SGHTA and FQGNSA. V gave up 5 bases and J gave up 9 bases, with 14 bases separating them. The CDR3 sequence is 14 residues long. CDR3 in amino acids: CASSKNRVGSPLHF. CDR3 DNA: TGTGCCAGCAGCAAAAATCGGGTTGGTTCACCCCTCCACTTT.

The rearrangement uses TRBV5-1 and TRBJ2-1; 7 nucleotides line up with TRBD1. The ends lost 4 bases at V and 9 bases at J; junction bases unmatched: 16. Germline-derived CDR1 and CDR2 are SGHRS and YFSETQ. The CDR3 has 16 residues. CDR3 amino acids: CASSPIRQGLWGEQFF. The CDR3 coding sequence is TGCGCCAGCAGCCCTATAAGACAGGGTCTCTGGGGTGAGCAGTTCTTC.

This clone was counted only a few times. The CDR3 reads CASSLSAGPLHGYTF. CDR3 coding DNA: TGTGCCAGCAGTTTATCGGCAGGCCCCTTGCATGGCTACACCTTC. J is TRBJ1-2 and V is TRBV27, with no clear D. Germline V gene data show CDR1 as MNHEY and CDR2 as SMNVEV (reference sequence). The CDR3 runs to 15 residues. The V end was cut by 0 bases, the J end by 6 bases, with 14 bases between.

This clone turned up a few times. The chain couples TRBV28 to TRBJ1-5, with 10 bases aligning to TRBD1. This CDR3 comprises 15 residues. The germline gives CDR1 MDHEN, CDR2 SYDVKM. V lost 6 bases and J lost 6; bases outside the gene matches: 8. The CDR3 DNA follows: TGTGCCAGCAGGGTCGACAGGGGGCGCGCTCAGCCCCAGCATTTT. This sequence encodes CASRVDRGRAQPQHF.

This clone was seen just once. The genes are TRBV4-1 and TRBJ2-5; tentative D call: TRBD1 (6 bases). Trimming left V 6 bases short and J 3 bases short, with 11 bases between. The V gene's germline CDR1 is MGHRA and CDR2 YSYEKL. The CDR3 length is 13 residues. The chain's CDR3 is CASSRRDKETQYF. Here the CDR3 DNA reads TGCGCCAGCAGTCGCCGGGACAAAGAGACCCAGTACTTC.